This T cell receptor (beta chain) was captured by sequencing in a study of high-grade serous ovarian cancer treatment subgroups. Study findings and constraints: Different patients shared almost no repertoire; same-patient tumors shared about 0.1 to 0.8. Bulk tumor TCR sequencing gave no spatial information.

V lost 6 bases to trimming and J lost 6 bases, with 15 bases between them. The germline gives CDR1 SGHRS, CDR2 YFSETQ. The CDR3 has 14 amino acids. This clone turned up a few times. Its matching antigen is unknown. Tumor samples were obtained before definitive surgery or chemotherapy. Assay: immunoSEQ multiplex PCR; the TCRdb copy retains only in-frame clones and omits some. The sample holds roughly 20,000 clones, about 68% seen once. This sequence joins TRBV5-1 and TRBJ2-2; D might be TRBD2 (5 bases). The TCR was taken from a human donor with high-grade serous ovarian cancer. The sample consisted of tumor tissue. DNA of the CDR3: TGCGCCAGCAAAGAGGGTCAGCGGTCCGGGGAGCTGTTTTTT. Amino acids: CASKEGQRSGELFF.